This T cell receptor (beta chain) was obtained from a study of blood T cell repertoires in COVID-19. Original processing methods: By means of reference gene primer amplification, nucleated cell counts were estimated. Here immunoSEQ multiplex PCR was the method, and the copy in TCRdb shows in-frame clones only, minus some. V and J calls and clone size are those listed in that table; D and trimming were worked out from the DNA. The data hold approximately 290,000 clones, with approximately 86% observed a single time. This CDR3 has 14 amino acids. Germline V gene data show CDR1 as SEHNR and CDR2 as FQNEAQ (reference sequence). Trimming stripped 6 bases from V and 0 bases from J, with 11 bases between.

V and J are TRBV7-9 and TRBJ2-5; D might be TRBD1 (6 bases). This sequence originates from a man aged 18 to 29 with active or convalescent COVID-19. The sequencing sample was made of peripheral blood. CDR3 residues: CASSFAGDQETQYF. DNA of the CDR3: TGTGCCAGCAGTTTTGCAGGGGACCAAGAGACCCAGTACTTC.